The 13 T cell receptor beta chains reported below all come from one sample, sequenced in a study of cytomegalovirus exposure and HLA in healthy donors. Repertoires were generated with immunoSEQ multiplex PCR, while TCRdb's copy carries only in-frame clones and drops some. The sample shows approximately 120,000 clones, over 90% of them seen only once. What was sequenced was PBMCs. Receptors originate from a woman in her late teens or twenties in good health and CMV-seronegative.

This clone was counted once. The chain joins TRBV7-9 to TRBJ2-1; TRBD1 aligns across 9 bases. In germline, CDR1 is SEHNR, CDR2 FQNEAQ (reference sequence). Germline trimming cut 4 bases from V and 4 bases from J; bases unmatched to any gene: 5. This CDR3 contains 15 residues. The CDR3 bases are TGTGCCAGCAGCTATAGACAGGGGGAGTACAATGAGCAGTTCTTC. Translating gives CASSYRQGEYNEQFF.

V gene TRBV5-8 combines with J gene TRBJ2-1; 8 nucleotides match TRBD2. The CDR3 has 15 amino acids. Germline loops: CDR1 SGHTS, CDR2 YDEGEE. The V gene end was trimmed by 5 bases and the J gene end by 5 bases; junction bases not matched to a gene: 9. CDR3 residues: CASSLLAGGNNEQFF. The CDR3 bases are TGTGCCAGCAGTCTACTCGCGGGAGGAAACAATGAGCAGTTCTTC. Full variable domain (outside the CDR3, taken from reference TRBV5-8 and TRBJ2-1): EAGVTQSPTHLIKTRGQQATLRCSPISGHTSVYWYQQALGLGLQFLLWYDEGEERNRGNFPPRFSGRQFPNYSSELNVNALELEDSALYLCASSLLAGGNNEQFFGPGTRLTVL.

The CDR3 nucleotides are TGTGCCAGCAGCCCGGATCTGGACAGGTGGGGTGTCACCGGGGAGCTGTTTTTT. Translating it yields CASSPDLDRWGVTGELFF. V is TRBV5-4 and J is TRBJ2-2; 7 bases map to TRBD1. Trimming at V came to 4 bases and at J to 4 bases, leaving 16 bases not matched to a gene. This CDR3 contains 18 residues. Germline CDR1 SGHNT, CDR2 YYREEE (reference sequence). The full variable domain, rest sourced from reference TRBV5-4 and TRBJ2-2, is ETGVTQSPTHLIKTRGQQVTLRCSSQSGHNTVSWYQQALGQGPQFIFQYYREEENGRGNFPPRFSGLQFPNYSSELNVNALELDDSALYLCASSPDLDRWGVTGELFFGEGSRLTVL.

The DNA of the CDR3 is TGCGCCAGCAGCCAAGATCCCGGCAGGGACTATGGCTACACCTTC. Translated, it gives CASSQDPGRDYGYTF. V gene TRBV4-1 combines with J gene TRBJ1-2; D is perhaps TRBD1 (5 bases). The CDR3 loop spans 15 amino acids. Germline V CDR1 and CDR2: MGHRA, YSYEKL. V was cut by 0 bases and J by 3 bases, with 11 bases left in between.

CDR3 sequence: CASRNEELAEAFF. CDR3 DNA sequence: TGTGCCAGCAGGAATGAAGAGCTGGCTGAAGCTTTCTTT. The chain uses TRBV27 and TRBJ1-1; no clear D gene. The CDR3 spans 13 residues. Germline values: CDR1 MNHEY, CDR2 SMNVEV (reference sequence). V was shortened by 6 bases and J by 6 bases, with 14 bases between the two germline ends.

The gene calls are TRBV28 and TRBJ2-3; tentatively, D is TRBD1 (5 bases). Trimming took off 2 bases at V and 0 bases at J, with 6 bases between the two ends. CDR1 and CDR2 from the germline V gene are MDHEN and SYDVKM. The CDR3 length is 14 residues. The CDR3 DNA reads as TGTGCCAGCAGTTTAGACAGAAGCACAGATACGCAGTATTTT. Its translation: CASSLDRSTDTQYF.

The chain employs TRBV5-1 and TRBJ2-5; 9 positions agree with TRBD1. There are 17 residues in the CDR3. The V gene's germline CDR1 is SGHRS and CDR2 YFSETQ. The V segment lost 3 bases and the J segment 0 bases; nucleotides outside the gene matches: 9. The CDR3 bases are TGCGCCAGCAGCTGGGTACGGACAGGGGCGTACCAAGAGACCCAGTACTTC. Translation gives CASSWVRTGAYQETQYF.

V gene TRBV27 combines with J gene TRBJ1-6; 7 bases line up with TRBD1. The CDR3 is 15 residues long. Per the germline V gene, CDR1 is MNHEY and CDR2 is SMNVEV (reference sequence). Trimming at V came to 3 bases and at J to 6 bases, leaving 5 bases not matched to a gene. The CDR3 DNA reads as TGTGCCAGCAGTTTCCGACAGGGTGGTAATTCACCCCTCCACTTT. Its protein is CASSFRQGGNSPLHF.

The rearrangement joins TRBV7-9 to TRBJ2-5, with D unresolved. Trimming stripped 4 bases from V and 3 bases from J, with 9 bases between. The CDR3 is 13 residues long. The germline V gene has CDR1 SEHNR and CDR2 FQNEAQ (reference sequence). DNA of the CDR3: TGTGCCAGCAGCTCCGACAAAGAAGAGACCCAGTACTTC. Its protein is CASSSDKEETQYF.

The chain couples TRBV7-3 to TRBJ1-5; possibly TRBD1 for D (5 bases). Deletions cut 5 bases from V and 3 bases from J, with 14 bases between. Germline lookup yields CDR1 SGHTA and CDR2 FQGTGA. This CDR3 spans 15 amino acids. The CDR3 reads CASSPARGDNQPQHF. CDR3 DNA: TGTGCCAGCAGCCCCGCCCGGGGGGACAATCAGCCCCAGCATTTT.

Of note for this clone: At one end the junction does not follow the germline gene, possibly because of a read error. This CDR3 reads CARTTGSAYEQYF. In DNA, the CDR3 is TGCGCCCGTACGACAGGGTCTGCCTACGAGCAGTACTTC. The chain has TRBV30 and TRBJ2-7, with TRBD1 matching 7 bases. This CDR3 has 13 residues. Germline assignment: CDR1 GTSNPN and CDR2 SVGIG (reference sequence).

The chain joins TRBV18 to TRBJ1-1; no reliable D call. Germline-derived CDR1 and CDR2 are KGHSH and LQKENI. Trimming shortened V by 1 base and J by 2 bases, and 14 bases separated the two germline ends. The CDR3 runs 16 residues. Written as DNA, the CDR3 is TGTGCCAGCTCACCACTTTCCCAGCTAGTTAACACTGAAGCTTTCTTT. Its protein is CASSPLSQLVNTEAFF.

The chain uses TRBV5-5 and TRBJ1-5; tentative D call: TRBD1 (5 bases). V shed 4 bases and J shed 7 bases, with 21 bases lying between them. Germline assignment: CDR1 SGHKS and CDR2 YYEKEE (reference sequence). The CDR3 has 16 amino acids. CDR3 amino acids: CASSRSGEGWGQPQHF. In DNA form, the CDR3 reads TGTGCCAGCAGCCGCTCCGGGGAGGGGTGGGGGCAGCCCCAGCATTTT.